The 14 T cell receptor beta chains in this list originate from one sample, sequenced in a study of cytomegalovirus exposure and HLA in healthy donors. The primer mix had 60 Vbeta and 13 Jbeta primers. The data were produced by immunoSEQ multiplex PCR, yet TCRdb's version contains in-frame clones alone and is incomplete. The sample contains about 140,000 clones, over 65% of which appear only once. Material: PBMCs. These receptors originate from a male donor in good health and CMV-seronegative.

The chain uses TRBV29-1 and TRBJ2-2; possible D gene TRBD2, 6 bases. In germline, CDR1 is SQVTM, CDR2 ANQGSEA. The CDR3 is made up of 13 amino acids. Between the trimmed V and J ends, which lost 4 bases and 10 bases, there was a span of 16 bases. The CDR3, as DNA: TGCAGCGTTGGGCTAGCGCGTTCAGTGGAGCTGTTTTTT. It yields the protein CSVGLARSVELFF.

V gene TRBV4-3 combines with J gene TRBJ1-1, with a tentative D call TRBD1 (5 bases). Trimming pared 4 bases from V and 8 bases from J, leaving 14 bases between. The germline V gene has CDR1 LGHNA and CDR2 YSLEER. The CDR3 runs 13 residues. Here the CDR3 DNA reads TGCGCCAGCAGCCGGAAGAGGTCAGGGGAAGCTTTCTTT. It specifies CASSRKRSGEAFF.

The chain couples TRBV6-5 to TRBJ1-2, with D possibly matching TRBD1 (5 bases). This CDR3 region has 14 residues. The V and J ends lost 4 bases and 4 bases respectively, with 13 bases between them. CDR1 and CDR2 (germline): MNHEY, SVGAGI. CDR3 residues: CASSSLGGFYGYTF. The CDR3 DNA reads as TGTGCCAGCAGTTCCCTCGGGGGGTTCTATGGCTACACCTTC.

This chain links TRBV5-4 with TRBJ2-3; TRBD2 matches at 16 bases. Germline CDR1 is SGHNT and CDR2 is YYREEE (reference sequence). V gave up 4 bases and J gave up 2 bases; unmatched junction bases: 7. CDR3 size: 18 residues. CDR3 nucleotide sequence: TGTGCCAGCAGCCCGGGACTAGCGGGAGGGCCTAACACAGATACGCAGTATTTT. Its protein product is CASSPGLAGGPNTDTQYF.

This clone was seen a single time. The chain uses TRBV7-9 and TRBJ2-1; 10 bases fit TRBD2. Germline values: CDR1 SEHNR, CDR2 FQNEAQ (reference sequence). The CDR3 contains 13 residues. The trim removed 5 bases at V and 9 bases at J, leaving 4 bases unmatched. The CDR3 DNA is TGTGCCAGCAGCACGGGACTAGCGCTTGAGCAGTTCTTC. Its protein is CASSTGLALEQFF.

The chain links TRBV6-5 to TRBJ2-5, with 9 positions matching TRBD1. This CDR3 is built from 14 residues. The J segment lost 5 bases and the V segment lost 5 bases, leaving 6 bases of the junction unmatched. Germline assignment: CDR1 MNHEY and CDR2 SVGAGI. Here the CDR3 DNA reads TGTGCCAGCAGTGTAGACAGGGGGAGGGAGACCCAGTACTTC. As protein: CASSVDRGRETQYF.

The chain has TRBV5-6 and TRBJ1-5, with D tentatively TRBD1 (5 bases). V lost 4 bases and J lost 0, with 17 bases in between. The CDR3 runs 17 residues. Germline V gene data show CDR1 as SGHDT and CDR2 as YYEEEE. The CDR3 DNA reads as TGTGCCAGCAGCCCCAAGGGGTCTTGGTATAGCAATCAGCCCCAGCATTTT. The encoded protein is CASSPKGSWYSNQPQHF.

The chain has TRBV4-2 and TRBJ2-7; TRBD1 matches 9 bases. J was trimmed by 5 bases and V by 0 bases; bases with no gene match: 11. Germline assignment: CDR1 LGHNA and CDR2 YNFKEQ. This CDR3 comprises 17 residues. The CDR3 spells CASSQDPPGQGRDEQYF. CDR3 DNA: TGTGCCAGCAGCCAAGATCCCCCCGGACAGGGGAGGGACGAGCAGTACTTC.

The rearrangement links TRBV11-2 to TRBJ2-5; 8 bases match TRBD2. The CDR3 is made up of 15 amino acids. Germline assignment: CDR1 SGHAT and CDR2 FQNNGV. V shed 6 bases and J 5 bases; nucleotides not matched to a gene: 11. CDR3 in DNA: TGTGCCAGCAGATCGCCCGGGGGGGGGAGGGAGACCCAGTACTTC. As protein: CASRSPGGGRETQYF.

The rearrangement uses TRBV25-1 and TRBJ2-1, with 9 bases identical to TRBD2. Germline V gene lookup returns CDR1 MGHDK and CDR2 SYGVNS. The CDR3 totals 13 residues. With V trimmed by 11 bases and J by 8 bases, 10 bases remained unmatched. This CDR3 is CASALAGFYEQFF. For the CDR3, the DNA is TGTGCCTCGGCCCTAGCGGGATTCTATGAGCAGTTCTTC.

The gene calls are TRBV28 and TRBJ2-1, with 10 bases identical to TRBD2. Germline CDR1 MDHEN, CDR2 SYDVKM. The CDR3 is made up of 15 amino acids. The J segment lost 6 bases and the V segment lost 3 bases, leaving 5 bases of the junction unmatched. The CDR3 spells CASSFTSGMINEQFF. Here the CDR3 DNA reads TGTGCCAGCAGTTTCACTAGCGGGATGATCAATGAGCAGTTCTTC. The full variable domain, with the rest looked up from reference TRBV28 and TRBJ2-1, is DVKVTQSSRYLVKRTGEKVFLECVQDMDHENMFWYRQDPGLGLRLIYFSYDVKMKEKGDIPEGYSVSREKKERFSLILESASTNQTSMYLCASSFTSGMINEQFFGPGTRLTVL.

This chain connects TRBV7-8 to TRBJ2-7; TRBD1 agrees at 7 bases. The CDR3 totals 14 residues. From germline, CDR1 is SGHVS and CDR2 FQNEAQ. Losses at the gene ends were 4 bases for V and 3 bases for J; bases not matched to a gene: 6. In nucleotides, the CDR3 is TGTGCCAGCAGCTGGACAGGAGACCACTACGAGCAGTACTTC. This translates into CASSWTGDHYEQYF.

The CDR3 DNA is TGTGCCAGCAGCTTTATGGGGGCGGGGGGTGATGGCTACACCTTC. It specifies CASSFMGAGGDGYTF. The genes are TRBV11-2 and TRBJ1-2, with a possible D match to TRBD1 (6 bases). Trimming left V 3 bases short and J 6 bases short, with 17 bases between. The CDR3 runs 15 residues. Germline-derived CDR1 and CDR2 are SGHAT and FQNNGV.

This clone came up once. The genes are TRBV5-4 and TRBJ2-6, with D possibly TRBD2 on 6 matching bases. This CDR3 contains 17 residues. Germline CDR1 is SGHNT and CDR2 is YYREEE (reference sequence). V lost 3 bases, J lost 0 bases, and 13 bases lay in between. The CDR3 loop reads CASSSGTHSSGANVLTF. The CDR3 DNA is TGTGCCAGCAGCTCCGGGACTCACAGCTCTGGGGCCAACGTCCTGACTTTC.